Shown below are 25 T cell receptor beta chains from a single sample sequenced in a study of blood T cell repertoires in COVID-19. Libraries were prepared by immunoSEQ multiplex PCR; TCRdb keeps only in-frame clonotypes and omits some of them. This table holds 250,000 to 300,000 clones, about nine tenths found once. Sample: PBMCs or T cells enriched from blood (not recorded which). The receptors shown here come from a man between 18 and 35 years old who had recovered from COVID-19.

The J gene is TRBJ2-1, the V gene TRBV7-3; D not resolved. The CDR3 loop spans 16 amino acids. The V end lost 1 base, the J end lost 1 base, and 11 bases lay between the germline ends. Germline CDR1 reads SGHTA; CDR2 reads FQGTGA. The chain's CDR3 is CASSLSTTTSYNEQFF. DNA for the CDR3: TGTGCCAGCAGCTTAAGTACTACCACATCCTACAATGAGCAGTTCTTC.

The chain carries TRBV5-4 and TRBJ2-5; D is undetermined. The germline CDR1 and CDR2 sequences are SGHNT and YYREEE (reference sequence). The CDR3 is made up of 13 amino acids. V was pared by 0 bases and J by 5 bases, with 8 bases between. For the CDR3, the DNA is TGTGCCAGCAGCTTGGACCGAGTGGAGACCCAGTACTTC. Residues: CASSLDRVETQYF.

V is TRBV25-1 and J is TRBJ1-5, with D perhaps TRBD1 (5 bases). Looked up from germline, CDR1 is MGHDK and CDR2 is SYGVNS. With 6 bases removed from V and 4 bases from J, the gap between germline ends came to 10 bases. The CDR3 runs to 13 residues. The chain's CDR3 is CASRGEGNQPQHF. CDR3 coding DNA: TGTGCCAGCAGAGGGGAGGGGAATCAGCCCCAGCATTTT. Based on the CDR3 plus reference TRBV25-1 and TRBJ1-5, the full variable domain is EADIYQTPRYLVIGTGKKITLECSQTMGHDKMYWYQQDPGMELHLIHYSYGVNSTEKGDLSSESTVSRIRTEHFPLTLESARPSHTSQYLCASRGEGNQPQHFGDGTRLSIL.

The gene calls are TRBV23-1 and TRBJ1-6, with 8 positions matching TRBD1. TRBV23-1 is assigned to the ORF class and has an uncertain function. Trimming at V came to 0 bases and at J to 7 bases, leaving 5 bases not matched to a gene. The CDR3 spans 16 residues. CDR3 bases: TGCGCCAGCAGTCAATCGGACAGGGTGGGCAATTCACCCCTCCACTTT. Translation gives CASSQSDRVGNSPLHF.

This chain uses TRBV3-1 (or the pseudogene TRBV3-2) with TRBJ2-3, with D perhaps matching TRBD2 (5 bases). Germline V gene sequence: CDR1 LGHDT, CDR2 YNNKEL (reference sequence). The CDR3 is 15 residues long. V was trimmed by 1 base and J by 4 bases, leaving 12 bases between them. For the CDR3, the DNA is TGTGCCAGCAGCCAAGTCGGGATAGCCCCAGATACGCAGTATTTT. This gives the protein CASSQVGIAPDTQYF.

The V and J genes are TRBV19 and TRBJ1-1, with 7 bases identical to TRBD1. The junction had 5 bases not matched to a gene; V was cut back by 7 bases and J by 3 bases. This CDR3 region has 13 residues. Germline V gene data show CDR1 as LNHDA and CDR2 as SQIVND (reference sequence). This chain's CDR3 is CASTRQGDTEAFF. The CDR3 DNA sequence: TGTGCCAGTACCCGACAGGGCGACACTGAAGCTTTCTTT.

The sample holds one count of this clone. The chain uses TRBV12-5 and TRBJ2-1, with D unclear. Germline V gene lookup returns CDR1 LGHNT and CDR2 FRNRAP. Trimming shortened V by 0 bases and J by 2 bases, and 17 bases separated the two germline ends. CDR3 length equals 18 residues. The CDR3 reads CASGLVPRPQTPYNEQFF. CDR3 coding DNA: TGTGCTAGTGGTTTGGTCCCTCGGCCACAGACCCCCTACAATGAGCAGTTCTTC.

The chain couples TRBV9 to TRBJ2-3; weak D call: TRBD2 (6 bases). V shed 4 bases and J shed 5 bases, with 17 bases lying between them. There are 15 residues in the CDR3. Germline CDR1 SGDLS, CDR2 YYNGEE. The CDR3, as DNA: TGTGCCAGCAGCCGGGACTCTCGGCCCCAAGATACGCAGTATTTT. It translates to CASSRDSRPQDTQYF.

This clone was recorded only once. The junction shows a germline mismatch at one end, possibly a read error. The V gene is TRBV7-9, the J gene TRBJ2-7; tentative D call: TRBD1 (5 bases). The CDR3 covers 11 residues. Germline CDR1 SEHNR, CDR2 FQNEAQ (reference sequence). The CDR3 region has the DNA TGTGCCAGCAGCCCGGCAGGGTCGCAGAAATTC. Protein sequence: CASSPAGSQKF.

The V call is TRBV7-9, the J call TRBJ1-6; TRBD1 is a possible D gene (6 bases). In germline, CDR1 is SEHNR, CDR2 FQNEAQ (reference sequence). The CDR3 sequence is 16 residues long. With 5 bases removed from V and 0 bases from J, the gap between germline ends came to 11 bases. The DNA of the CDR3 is TGTGCCAGCAGCCACACACAGGGCTCCTATAATTCACCCCTCCACTTT. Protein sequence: CASSHTQGSYNSPLHF.

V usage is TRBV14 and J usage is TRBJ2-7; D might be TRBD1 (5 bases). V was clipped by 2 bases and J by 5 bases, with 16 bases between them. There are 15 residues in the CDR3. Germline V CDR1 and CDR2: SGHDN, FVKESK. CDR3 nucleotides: TGTGCCAGCAGCCAAATTACAGGATTGGTCAACGAGCAGTACTTC. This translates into CASSQITGLVNEQYF.

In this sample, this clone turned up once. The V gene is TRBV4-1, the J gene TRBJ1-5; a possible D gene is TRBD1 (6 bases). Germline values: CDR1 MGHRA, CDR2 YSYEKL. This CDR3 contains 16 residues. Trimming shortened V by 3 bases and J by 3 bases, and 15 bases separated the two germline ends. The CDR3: CASSHEPDSPNQPQHF. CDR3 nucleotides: TGCGCCAGCAGCCATGAGCCGGACAGTCCCAATCAGCCCCAGCATTTT.

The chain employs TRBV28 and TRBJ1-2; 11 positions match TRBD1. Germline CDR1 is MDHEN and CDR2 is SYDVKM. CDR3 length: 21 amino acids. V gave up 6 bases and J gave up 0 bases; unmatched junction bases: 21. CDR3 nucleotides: TGTGCCAGCAGCCCCATGGGGACAGGGGGTTTCCTTGTGGCCGCTAACTATGGCTACACCTTC. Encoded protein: CASSPMGTGGFLVAANYGYTF.

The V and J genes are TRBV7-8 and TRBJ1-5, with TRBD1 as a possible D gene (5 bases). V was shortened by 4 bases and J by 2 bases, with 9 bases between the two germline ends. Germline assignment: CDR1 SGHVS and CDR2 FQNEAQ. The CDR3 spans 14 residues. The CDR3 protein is CASSSDSGNQPQHF. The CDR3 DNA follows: TGTGCCAGCAGCTCAGACAGTGGCAATCAGCCCCAGCATTTT.

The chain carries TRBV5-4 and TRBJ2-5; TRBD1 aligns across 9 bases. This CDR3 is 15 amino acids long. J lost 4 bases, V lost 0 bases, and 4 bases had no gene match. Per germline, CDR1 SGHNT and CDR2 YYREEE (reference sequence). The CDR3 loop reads CASSLAPGQGETQYF. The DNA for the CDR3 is TGTGCCAGCAGCTTGGCTCCGGGACAGGGAGAGACCCAGTACTTC.

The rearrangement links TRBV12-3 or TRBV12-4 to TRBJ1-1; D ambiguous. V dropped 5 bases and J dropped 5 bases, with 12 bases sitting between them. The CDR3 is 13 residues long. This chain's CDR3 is CASSPGRRTEAFF. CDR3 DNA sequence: TGTGCCAGCAGTCCCGGACGGAGGACTGAAGCTTTCTTT.

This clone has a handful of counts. The CDR3 nucleotides are TGTGCCAGTAGTTCATCAGGTAAAGCTTTCTTT. This codes for CASSSSGKAFF. The V and J genes are TRBV19 and TRBJ1-1; no clear D. Per the germline V gene, CDR1 is LNHDA and CDR2 is SQIVND (reference sequence). The CDR3 has 11 amino acids. V lost 5 bases and J lost 9, with 10 bases in between. The full variable domain, with the rest looked up from reference TRBV19 and TRBJ1-1, is DGGITQSPKYLFRKEGQNVTLSCEQNLNHDAMYWYRQDPGQGLRLIYYSQIVNDFQKGDIAEGYSVSREKKESFPLTVTSAQKNPTAFYLCASSSSGKAFFGQGTRLTVV.

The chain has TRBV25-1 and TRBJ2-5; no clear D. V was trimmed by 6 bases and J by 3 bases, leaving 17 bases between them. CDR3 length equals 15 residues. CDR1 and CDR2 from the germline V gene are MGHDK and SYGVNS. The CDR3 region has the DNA TGTGCCAGCAGCCACTCCATGGCAGCGAAAGAGACCCAGTACTTC. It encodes CASSHSMAAKETQYF.

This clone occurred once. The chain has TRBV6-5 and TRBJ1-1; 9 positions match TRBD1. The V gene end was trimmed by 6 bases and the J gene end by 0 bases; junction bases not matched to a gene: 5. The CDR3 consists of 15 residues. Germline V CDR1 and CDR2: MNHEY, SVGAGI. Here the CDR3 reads CASSGQGPMNTEAFF. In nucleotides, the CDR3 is TGTGCCAGCAGCGGACAGGGGCCCATGAACACTGAAGCTTTCTTT.

CDR3 protein: CASSAGTSAYEQYF. The CDR3 coding sequence is TGTGCCAGCAGCGCCGGGACTAGCGCCTACGAGCAGTACTTC. The gene calls are TRBV9 and TRBJ2-7, with 10 positions matching TRBD2. Trimming cost V 3 bases and J 2 bases; bases outside gene matches: 2. This CDR3 is built from 14 residues. The germline V gene encodes CDR1 SGDLS and CDR2 YYNGEE.

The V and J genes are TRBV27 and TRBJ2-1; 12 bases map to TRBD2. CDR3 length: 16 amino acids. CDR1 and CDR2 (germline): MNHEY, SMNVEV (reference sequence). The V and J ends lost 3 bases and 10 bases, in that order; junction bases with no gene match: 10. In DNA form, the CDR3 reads TGTGCCAGCAGTTTGGGGTCGACTAGCGGGGGTTTAGAGCAGTTCTTC. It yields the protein CASSLGSTSGGLEQFF.

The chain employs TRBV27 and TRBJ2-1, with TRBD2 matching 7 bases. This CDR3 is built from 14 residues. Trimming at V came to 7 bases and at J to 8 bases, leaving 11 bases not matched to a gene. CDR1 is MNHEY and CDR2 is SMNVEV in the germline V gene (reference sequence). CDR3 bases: TGTGCCAGCAATGATGCGGGAGCGGTTCATGAGCAGTTCTTC. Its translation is CASNDAGAVHEQFF.

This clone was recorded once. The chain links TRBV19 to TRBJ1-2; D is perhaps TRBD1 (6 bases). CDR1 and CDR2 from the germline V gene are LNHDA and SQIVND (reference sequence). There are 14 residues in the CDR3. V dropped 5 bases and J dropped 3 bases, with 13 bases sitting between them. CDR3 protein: CASSPLQGYYGYTF. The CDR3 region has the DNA TGTGCCAGTAGTCCCTTACAGGGTTACTATGGCTACACCTTC.

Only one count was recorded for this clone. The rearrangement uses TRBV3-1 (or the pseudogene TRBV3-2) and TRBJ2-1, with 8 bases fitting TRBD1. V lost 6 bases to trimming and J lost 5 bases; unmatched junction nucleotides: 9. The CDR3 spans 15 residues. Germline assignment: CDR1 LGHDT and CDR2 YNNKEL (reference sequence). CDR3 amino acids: CASRYRDRRNNEQFF. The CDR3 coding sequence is TGTGCCAGCAGGTACCGGGACAGGAGGAACAATGAGCAGTTCTTC.

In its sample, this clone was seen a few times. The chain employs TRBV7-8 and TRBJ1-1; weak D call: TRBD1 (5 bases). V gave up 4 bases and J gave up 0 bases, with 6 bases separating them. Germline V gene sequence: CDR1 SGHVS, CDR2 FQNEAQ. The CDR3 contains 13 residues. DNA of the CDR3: TGTGCCAGCAGCTCACAGGTGAACACTGAAGCTTTCTTT. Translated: CASSSQVNTEAFF.